This passage covers 9 T cell receptor beta chains from one sample sequenced in a study of T cells and Merkel cell carcinoma outcomes. Assay: immunoSEQ multiplex PCR; the TCRdb copy retains only in-frame clones and omits some. The sample records approximately 140 clones, 95% to 98% being singletons. Sequencing input: tumor tissue from Merkel cell carcinoma. These receptors were obtained from a human donor with Merkel cell carcinoma.

This sequence joins TRBV6-1 and TRBJ2-3; D unclear. Trimming took 4 bases from V and 2 from J, leaving 10 bases between them. The CDR3 runs to 14 residues. In germline, CDR1 is MNHNS, CDR2 SASEGT. The chain's CDR3 is CASSVLKTTDTQYF. CDR3 nucleotide sequence: TGTGCCAGCAGTGTCCTGAAGACCACAGATACGCAGTATTTT.

This chain connects TRBV7-9 to TRBJ1-6; no clear D gene. The CDR3 spans 15 residues. CDR1 SEHNR and CDR2 FQNEAQ come from the germline V gene (reference sequence). Trimming cost V 4 bases and J 1 base, with 8 bases left between them. CDR3 DNA: TGTGCCAGCAGCTCGGTTGGGTCCTATAATTCACCCCTCCACTTT. Its protein product is CASSSVGSYNSPLHF.

The chain combines TRBV30 with TRBJ1-4; D remains unclear. Germline V lookup: CDR1 GTSNPN, CDR2 SVGIG (reference sequence). The CDR3 has 11 residues. Trimming shortened V by 2 bases and J by 5 bases, and 3 bases separated the two germline ends. The CDR3 reads CAWSLNEKLFF. In nucleotides, the CDR3 is TGTGCCTGGAGTCTGAATGAAAAACTGTTTTTT.

The chain couples TRBV7-8 to TRBJ2-3, with 15 bases aligning to TRBD2. Looked up from germline, CDR1 is SGHVS and CDR2 is FQNEAQ. Trimming at V came to 4 bases and at J to 1 base, leaving 3 bases not matched to a gene. The length of the CDR3 is 17 residues. CDR3 amino acids: CASSSGLAGGRTDTQYF. As DNA, the CDR3 is TGTGCCAGCAGCTCGGGACTAGCGGGGGGCCGCACAGATACGCAGTATTTT.

This chain uses TRBV2 with TRBJ2-5, with a possible D match to TRBD2 (5 bases). Trimming took off 6 bases at V and 7 bases at J, with 21 bases between the two ends. Germline V CDR1 and CDR2: SNHLY, FYNNEI. The CDR3 loop spans 15 amino acids. In DNA form, the CDR3 reads TGTGCCAGCAGATACCGGGAACTAGAATACGGGACCCAGTACTTC. This encodes CASRYRELEYGTQYF.

V gene TRBV5-1 combines with J gene TRBJ2-1; no clear D gene. The V gene's germline CDR1 is SGHRS and CDR2 YFSETQ. The germline V and J ends were trimmed by 1 base and 4 bases, with 9 bases remaining between them. The CDR3 runs to 14 residues. The CDR3 DNA reads as TGCGCCAGCAGCTTGCTTGTACAATACAATGAGCAGTTCTTC. This translates into CASSLLVQYNEQFF.

This clone was detected once. This chain uses TRBV7-9 with TRBJ2-5; D might be TRBD2 (6 bases). V gave up 0 bases and J gave up 3 bases, with 8 bases separating them. This CDR3 comprises 14 residues. Per the germline V gene, CDR1 is SEHNR and CDR2 is FQNEAQ (reference sequence). CDR3 region: CASSLASGKETQYF. CDR3 nucleotide sequence: TGTGCCAGCAGCTTAGCTAGCGGCAAAGAGACCCAGTACTTC.

The genes are TRBV7-9 and TRBJ2-3; perhaps TRBD1 as D (6 bases). The CDR3 sequence is 15 residues long. The germline V gene has CDR1 SEHNR and CDR2 FQNEAQ (reference sequence). V lost 5 bases and J 3 bases, leaving 15 bases between the germline ends. The CDR3 here is CASSPRQVMTDTQYF. As DNA, the CDR3 is TGTGCCAGCAGCCCAAGACAGGTGATGACAGATACGCAGTATTTT.

V and J are TRBV21-1 and TRBJ1-1. TRBV21-1 has pseudogene status. The CDR3 runs to 15 residues. CDR3 in DNA: TGTGCCAGCAGAGGGTGCTACACAATTCGCACTGAAGCTTTCTTT. It is translated as CASRGCYTIRTEAFF.